These 18 T cell receptor beta chains share one sample of origin, sequenced in a study of monozygotic twins with inflammatory bowel disease. TCRdb reprocessed the 5' RACE reads and stores each CDR3 protein as one record, lacking DNA. In all, the sample yields 350,000 to 500,000 distinct CDR3 sequences. Specimen: blood. These receptor sequences come from a human donor with ulcerative colitis or Crohn's disease, or a healthy co-twin of an affected twin (not recorded which).

The CDR3 region is CASSFPVSFYEQYF. The chain joins TRBV28 to TRBJ2-7. The length of the CDR3 is 14 residues. Germline V lookup: CDR1 MDHEN, CDR2 SYDVKM. The full variable domain, with the rest looked up from reference TRBV28 and TRBJ2-7, is DVKVTQSSRYLVKRTGEKVFLECVQDMDHENMFWYRQDPGLGLRLIYFSYDVKMKEKGDIPEGYSVSREKKERFSLILESASTNQTSMYLCASSFPVSFYEQYFGPGTRLTVT.

CDR3 region: CSARRGYQETQYF. The chain recombines TRBV20-1 with TRBJ2-5. The germline CDR1 and CDR2 sequences are DFQATT and SNEGSKA (reference sequence). The CDR3 runs to 13 residues.

This chain joins TRBV6-1 and TRBJ1-1; the TRBD1 assignment by TCRdb is unverifiable without DNA. The length of the CDR3 is 15 residues. Looked up from germline, CDR1 is MNHNS and CDR2 is SASEGT. CDR3 in amino acids: CASRGQGARNTEAFF.

V and J are TRBV7-9 and TRBJ2-7. The CDR3 consists of 14 residues. CDR1 is SEHNR, CDR2 FQNEAQ, per germline (reference sequence). CDR3 sequence reads: CASSLSEIPYEQYF.

The J gene is TRBJ2-1, the V gene TRBV24-1; TCRdb returns TRBD2, unconfirmable since there is no DNA. The germline V gene has CDR1 KGHDR and CDR2 SFDVKD. There are 15 residues in the CDR3. CDR3 residues: CATSDWRDREGEQFF.

The V call is TRBV19, the J call TRBJ2-1. Looked up from germline, CDR1 is LNHDA and CDR2 is SQIVND (reference sequence). This CDR3 has 15 residues. CDR3 region: CATHSGSEANNEQFF.

The chain recombines TRBV7-2 with TRBJ1-4; TCRdb's D gene call, TRBD1, goes unchecked for lack of DNA. The CDR3 runs 15 residues. In germline, CDR1 is SGHTA, CDR2 FQGNSA. The chain's CDR3 is CASSLPQGSREKLFF.

The genes are TRBV4-1 and TRBJ2-3; with no DNA, the TCRdb D assignment of TRBD1 cannot be verified. Germline V CDR1 and CDR2: MGHRA, YSYEKL. The CDR3 has 14 amino acids. This CDR3 reads CASSQEAGTDTQYF.

The chain is built from TRBV7-6 and TRBJ1-3; there is no DNA to check the TCRdb D call of TRBD1. The CDR3 is made up of 16 amino acids. Looked up from germline, CDR1 is SGHVS and CDR2 is FNYEAQ. CDR3: CASSTPDRASRNTIYF. The whole variable domain, filled in from reference TRBV7-6 and TRBJ1-3, reads GAGVSQSPRYKVTKRGQDVALRCDPISGHVSLYWYRQALGQGPEFLTYFNYEAQQDKSGLPNDRFSAERPEGSISTLTIQRTEQRDSAMYRCASSTPDRASRNTIYFGEGSWLTVV.

The genes are TRBV10-3 and TRBJ1-2; TCRdb gives TRBD1 as the D gene, but with no DNA this cannot be confirmed. Looked up from germline, CDR1 is ENHRY and CDR2 is SYGVKD. The CDR3 sequence is 14 residues long. The CDR3 here is CAISEGRVFYGYTF.

This sequence joins TRBV30 and TRBJ2-2; the TRBD2 assignment by TCRdb is unverifiable without DNA. The CDR3 consists of 15 residues. CDR1 and CDR2 from the germline V gene are GTSNPN and SVGIG (reference sequence). The CDR3 protein is CAWSAGLGDTGELFF. Using reference TRBV30 and TRBJ2-2 for the parts outside the CDR3, the full variable domain is SQTIHQWPATLVQPVGSPLSLECTVEGTSNPNLYWYRQAAGRGLQLLFYSVGIGQISSEVPQNLSASRPQDRQFILSSKKLLLSDSGFYLCAWSAGLGDTGELFFGEGSRLTVL.

This chain connects TRBV5-5 to TRBJ2-2. The CDR3 sequence is 12 residues long. Germline lookup yields CDR1 SGHKS and CDR2 YYEKEE (reference sequence). CDR3 sequence: CASSPTGGELFF. The whole variable domain, filled in from reference TRBV5-5 and TRBJ2-2, reads DAGVTQSPTHLIKTRGQQVTLRCSPISGHKSVSWYQQVLGQGPQFIFQYYEKEERGRGNFPDRFSARQFPNYSSELNVNALLLGDSALYLCASSPTGGELFFGEGSRLTVL.

The V gene is TRBV7-9, the J gene TRBJ2-5; TCRdb picks TRBD1, but there is no DNA to check that call. The CDR3 length is 14 residues. Germline CDR1 is SEHNR and CDR2 is FQNEAQ (reference sequence). CDR3 amino acids: CASSSTEGQETQYF. Variable domain in full (rest from reference TRBV7-9 and TRBJ2-5): DTGVSQNPRHKITKRGQNVTFRCDPISEHNRLYWYRQTLGQGPEFLTYFQNEAQLEKSRLLSDRFSAERPKGSFSTLEIQRTEQGDSAMYLCASSSTEGQETQYFGPGTRLLVL.

This chain joins TRBV12-3 or TRBV12-4 and TRBJ1-2; TCRdb outputs TRBD1, but without DNA this stays unchecked. The CDR3 contains 17 residues. CDR3 in amino acids: CASSFLSLAPFSYGYTF.

V gene TRBV15 combines with J gene TRBJ2-2. In germline, CDR1 is LNHNV, CDR2 YYDKDF (reference sequence). The CDR3 is 11 residues long. The CDR3 sequence: CATSLGGGLFF. The entire variable domain, with the rest obtained from reference TRBV15 and TRBJ2-2, is as follows: DAMVIQNPRYQVTQFGKPVTLSCSQTLNHNVMYWYQQKSSQAPKLLFHYYDKDFNNEADTPDNFQSRRPNTSFCFLDIRSPGLGDTAMYLCATSLGGGLFFGEGSRLTVL.

J is TRBJ1-1 and V is TRBV2. Per germline, CDR1 SNHLY and CDR2 FYNNEI. The CDR3 extends over 12 amino acids. CDR3 region: CASGRENTEAFF. Drawing the rest from reference TRBV2 and TRBJ1-1, the complete variable domain is EPEVTQTPSHQVTQMGQEVILRCVPISNHLYFYWYRQILGQKVEFLVSFYNNEISEKSEIFDDQFSVERPDGSNFTLKIRSTKLEDSAMYFCASGRENTEAFFGQGTRLTVV.

The chain is built from TRBV19 and TRBJ2-7. The CDR3 runs to 14 residues. Looked up from germline, CDR1 is LNHDA and CDR2 is SQIVND (reference sequence). This CDR3 is CASNRRGGSYEQYF.

The V call is TRBV12-3 or TRBV12-4, the J call TRBJ2-7; TCRdb calls TRBD1, which cannot be checked without DNA. CDR3 length: 15 residues. CDR3 sequence: CASSLSTGLTYEQYF.